These 20 T cell receptor beta chains share one sample of origin, sequenced in a study of T cells after yellow fever vaccination. TCRdb independently ran MiXCR on the 5' RACE reads; one entry per CDR3 protein. The sample carries 150,000 to 200,000 distinct CDR3 sequences, 11% recorded once. The input for sequencing was CD8+ T cells sorted from PBMCs, taken 15 days after the yellow fever booster vaccination. All receptors come from a man between 18 and 35 years old who received the YFV17D yellow fever vaccine.

This sequence joins TRBV7-2 and TRBJ2-6, with D maybe TRBD2 (5 bases). Trimming cost V 2 bases and J 2 bases, with 16 bases left between them. Germline V gene sequence: CDR1 SGHTA, CDR2 FQGNSA. The CDR3 has 18 amino acids. CDR3 coding DNA: TGTGCCAGCAGCTTACTATTATCGGGGTTCACTGGGGCCAACGTCCTGACTTTC. Amino acids: CASSLLLSGFTGANVLTF.

This chain connects TRBV10-3 to TRBJ2-3; 12 bases are a match to TRBD2. Germline lookup yields CDR1 ENHRY and CDR2 SYGVKD. With V trimmed by 0 bases and J by 4 bases, 5 bases remained unmatched. The CDR3 contains 17 residues. Here the CDR3 reads CAISESMLAGGPDTQYF. CDR3 DNA: TGTGCCATCAGTGAGTCGATGCTAGCGGGGGGGCCAGATACGCAGTATTTT.

The V gene is TRBV6-6, the J gene TRBJ2-1; D ambiguous. This CDR3 is 13 amino acids long. V lost 5 bases to trimming and J lost 7 bases, with 12 bases between them. Germline V gene data show CDR1 as MNHNY and CDR2 as SVGAGI (reference sequence). The CDR3 reads CASSDVSMNEQFF. The DNA of the CDR3 is TGTGCCAGCAGTGACGTATCTATGAATGAGCAGTTCTTC.

This clonotype occurred a few times. Here the CDR3 reads CASSPGGNEAFF. As DNA, the CDR3 is TGTGCCAGCAGCCCGGGAGGGAACGAAGCTTTCTTT. The chain combines TRBV12-3 or TRBV12-4 with TRBJ1-1, with unresolved D. V was cut by 6 bases and J by 8 bases, with 13 bases left in between. The CDR3 extends over 12 amino acids.

The chain is built from TRBV7-9 and TRBJ2-7, with 7 bases matching TRBD1. Germline V CDR1 and CDR2: SEHNR, FQNEAQ (reference sequence). The CDR3 is 14 residues long. The junction had 7 bases not matched to a gene; V was cut back by 5 bases and J by 3 bases. This chain's CDR3 is CASSHGQEGYEQYF. In nucleotides, the CDR3 is TGTGCCAGCAGCCACGGACAGGAAGGCTACGAGCAGTACTTC.

V usage is TRBV7-2 and J usage is TRBJ2-5; 7 nucleotides line up with TRBD2. V gave up 4 bases and J gave up 3 bases; unmatched junction bases: 11. CDR1 SGHTA and CDR2 FQGNSA come from the germline V gene. The CDR3 has 16 residues. CDR3 nucleotide sequence: TGTGCCAGCAGCTCACCCCTAGCGGATAGGGAAGAGACCCAGTACTTC. Translating gives CASSSPLADREETQYF.

This chain joins TRBV11-2 and TRBJ2-5; D is unclear. The CDR3 length is 13 residues. Trimming shortened V by 0 bases and J by 6 bases, and 8 bases separated the two germline ends. Germline V gives CDR1 SGHAT, CDR2 FQNNGV. DNA of the CDR3: TGTGCCAGCAGCTTAGAGGTAGAACAGACCCAGTACTTC. Amino acids: CASSLEVEQTQYF.

The rearrangement links TRBV7-3 to TRBJ2-3; 9 bases align to TRBD1. CDR3 length: 15 residues. Germline CDR1 is SGHTA and CDR2 is FQGTGA. Germline trimming cut 5 bases from V and 3 bases from J; bases unmatched to any gene: 6. The CDR3 sequence: CASSAWTGETDTQYF. The CDR3 DNA reads as TGTGCCAGCAGCGCCTGGACAGGGGAGACAGATACGCAGTATTTT.

This clonotype came up a few times. The rearrangement links TRBV30 to TRBJ1-3; D not certain. Germline CDR1 and CDR2: GTSNPN and SVGIG (reference sequence). There are 12 residues in the CDR3. V shed 5 bases and J shed 2 bases, with 7 bases lying between them. The CDR3 reads CAWGPPGNTIYF. CDR3 in DNA: TGTGCCTGGGGACCCCCTGGAAACACCATATATTTT.

The table lists this clonotype with a few counts. V usage is TRBV2 and J usage is TRBJ2-7; D is uncertain. Germline V CDR1 and CDR2: SNHLY, FYNNEI. This CDR3 has 13 amino acids. Trimming left V 6 bases short and J 0 bases short, with 9 bases between. CDR3 nucleotides: TGTGCCAGCAGCTCCCCCCTCTCCTACGAGCAGTACTTC. Translating it yields CASSSPLSYEQYF.

V usage is TRBV6-1 and J usage is TRBJ1-5; D is undetermined. There are 17 residues in the CDR3. The V end was cut by 3 bases, the J end by 2 bases, with 17 bases between. From germline, CDR1 is MNHNS and CDR2 SASEGT. The CDR3 spells CASSEGFSFGRNQPQHF. The CDR3 nucleotides read TGTGCCAGCAGTGAGGGTTTCAGCTTTGGCCGCAATCAGCCCCAGCATTTT.

The table lists this clonotype with a few counts. The CDR3 bases are TGTGCCAGCAGCCAAGGGGACGAGCAGTACTTC. Protein product: CASSQGDEQYF. The V and J genes are TRBV4-2 and TRBJ2-7; the D is unclear. Between the trimmed V and J ends, which lost 1 base and 5 bases, there was a span of 3 bases. The CDR3 length is 11 residues. Germline loops: CDR1 LGHNA, CDR2 YNFKEQ.

The table lists this clonotype with a few counts. The CDR3 coding sequence is TGTGCCAGCAGCCAAGATATCGGGGAGAGGCAAGAGACCCAGTACTTC. Encoded protein: CASSQDIGERQETQYF. The chain links TRBV3-1 to TRBJ2-5, with D possibly matching TRBD2 (5 bases). Per the germline V gene, CDR1 is LGHDT and CDR2 is YNNKEL (reference sequence). The CDR3 extends over 16 amino acids. V dropped 0 bases and J dropped 2 bases, with 13 bases sitting between them.

This clonotype was observed a handful of times. The chain has TRBV9 and TRBJ1-5; 7 nucleotides align to TRBD1. The CDR3 runs 12 residues. Germline V gene sequence: CDR1 SGDLS, CDR2 YYNGEE. V trimming: 3 bases; J trimming: 11 bases; junction bases outside the gene matches: 5. CDR3 DNA sequence: TGTGCCAGCAGCGGAACTACAGGGGCCCAGCATTTT. As protein: CASSGTTGAQHF.

This clonotype was picked up a small number of times. This chain connects TRBV9 to TRBJ2-1, with 10 bases matching TRBD2. In germline, CDR1 is SGDLS, CDR2 YYNGEE. The trim removed 0 bases at V and 7 bases at J, leaving 4 bases unmatched. The CDR3 has 15 residues. CDR3 sequence (DNA): TGTGCCAGCAGCGTAGGGACTAGCGGAAGGAATGAGCAGTTCTTC. Encoded protein: CASSVGTSGRNEQFF.

The J gene is TRBJ2-7, the V gene TRBV6-2 or TRBV6-3; 7 bases match TRBD1. CDR3 length equals 12 residues. Germline CDR1 is MNHEY and CDR2 is SVGEGT. V lost 6 bases to trimming and J lost 5 bases; unmatched junction nucleotides: 4. CDR3 sequence reads: CASSIDRDEQYV. The DNA of the CDR3 is TGTGCCAGCAGCATTGACAGGGACGAGCAGTACGTC.

This chain joins TRBV5-6 and TRBJ1-6; no reliable D call. The CDR3 runs to 14 residues. V dropped 2 bases and J dropped 8 bases, with 11 bases sitting between them. The germline V gene encodes CDR1 SGHDT and CDR2 YYEEEE. DNA of the CDR3: TGTGCCAGCAGCTTCTCGGGAATCCATTCACCCCTCCACTTT. Translated: CASSFSGIHSPLHF.

This chain connects TRBV6-5 to TRBJ2-5; D is ambiguous. V was shortened by 7 bases and J by 5 bases, with 14 bases between the two germline ends. CDR3 length: 13 amino acids. Germline lookup yields CDR1 MNHEY and CDR2 SVGAGI. CDR3 residues: CASIKSARETQYF. CDR3 in DNA: TGTGCCAGCATCAAGTCTGCGCGGGAGACCCAGTACTTC.

The CDR3 DNA reads as TGTGCCAGCAGCTTAGGGGCGCTCGGGGCAGTTACCGACGAGCAGTACTTC. This codes for CASSLGALGAVTDEQYF. The chain recombines TRBV7-6 with TRBJ2-7; perhaps D is TRBD1 or TRBD2 (5 bases each). There are 17 residues in the CDR3. CDR1 SGHVS and CDR2 FNYEAQ come from the germline V gene. The V end lost 1 base, the J end lost 5 bases, and 21 bases lay between the germline ends.

The CDR3 here is CASSFSYEQFF. In nucleotides, the CDR3 is TGTGCCAGCAGTTTCTCGTATGAGCAGTTCTTC. The rearrangement links TRBV12-3 or TRBV12-4 to TRBJ2-1; D gene uncertain. V was pared by 3 bases and J by 8 bases, with 5 bases between. This CDR3 is built from 11 residues.